This is a list of T cell receptor beta chains from one sample in a study of cytomegalovirus exposure and HLA in healthy donors. Repertoires were generated with immunoSEQ multiplex PCR, while TCRdb's copy carries only in-frame clones and drops some. The sample contains 200,000 to 250,000 clones, 65% to 80% of which appear only once. The specimen sequenced was PBMCs. The receptors were gathered from a man aged 40-55 years in good health and CMV-seronegative. CDR3s include the opening cysteine and the closing phenylalanine or tryptophan. Fields, in order: clone size, J gene, D gene, V gene, CDR3 DNA, CDR3 protein. D genes are given only for firm matches. Where a row states a size, it is once, few, many or the class of an expanded clone; other rows omit it.

-	TRBJ2-5	TRBD1	TRBV19	TGTGCCAGTAGTACCCCGGGACAGGGGGTCCAAGAGACCCAGTACTTC	CASSTPGQGVQETQYF
-	TRBJ2-6	TRBD1	TRBV23-1	TGCGCCAGCAGTCAATTAGTAGGACAGGGGCACTTTAGCTCTGGGGCCAACGTCCTGACTTTC	CASSQLVGQGHFSSGANVLTF
-	TRBJ2-5	-	TRBV4-2	TGTGCCAGCAGCCAGGGCCTTACTAGTCGAGAGACCCAGTACTTC	CASSQGLTSRETQYF
-	TRBJ2-1	TRBD2	TRBV19	TGTGCCAGTACCACGGGGGGGGGCAATGAGCAGTTCTTC	CASTTGGGNEQFF
-	TRBJ2-1	TRBD2	TRBV2	TGTGCCAGCAGAGGGGGACTAGCGGGGGGGTACTACAATGAGCAGTTCTTC	CASRGGLAGGYYNEQFF
-	TRBJ2-5	TRBD1	TRBV6-5	TGTGCCAGCAGAACCCCGGGACAGGGAAAAGAGACCCAGTACTTC	CASRTPGQGKETQYF
-	TRBJ1-1	-	TRBV11-2	TGTGCCAGCAGCCCCTACCCCGACATGAACACTGAAGCTTTCTTT	CASSPYPDMNTEAFF
once	TRBJ1-2	-	TRBV28	TGTGCCAGCAGTTTCGGGAGGGCGGGAGGCTACACCTTC	CASSFGRAGGYTF
few	TRBJ2-2	-	TRBV5-1	TGCGCCAGCAGCTTGGCGCCTGGCCCCGGGGAGCTGTTTTTT	CASSLAPGPGELFF
few	TRBJ1-4	-	TRBV7-6	TGTGCCAGCAGGAAAGACAGTAATGAAAAACTGTTTTTT	CASRKDSNEKLFF
once	TRBJ1-5	-	TRBV7-9	TGTGCCAGCAGCTTAGAGACAAGCAATCAGCCCCAGCATTTT	CASSLETSNQPQHF
-	TRBJ1-6	-	TRBV18	TGTGCCAGCTCACCCAGCGTAGAGAATTCACCCCTCCACTTT	CASSPSVENSPLHF
once	TRBJ2-7	TRBD1	TRBV27	TGTGCCAGCAGCCTGACAGGGACCTACGAGCAGTACTTC	CASSLTGTYEQYF
-	TRBJ2-7	-	TRBV6-1	TGTGCCAGCTCTTTGGACAGCTACGAGCAGTACTTC	CASSLDSYEQYF
-	TRBJ1-3	TRBD1	TRBV2	TGTGCCAGCAGGGGGGACAGGGAGGGAAACACCATATATTTT	CASRGDREGNTIYF
-	TRBJ2-1	TRBD2	TRBV4-1	TGCGCCAGCAGCCAAGCTAGCGGGAGGGGGCGCAATGAGCAGTTCTTC	CASSQASGRGRNEQFF
-	TRBJ2-1	-	TRBV6-5	TGTGCCAGCAGTTACGGGCTTCTCTACAATGAGCAGTTCTTC	CASSYGLLYNEQFF
-	TRBJ2-7	TRBD2	TRBV29-1	TGCAGCGTAGAACTTACTAGCGGGAGTTACGAGCAGTACTTC	CSVELTSGSYEQYF
-	TRBJ1-2	TRBD1	TRBV5-1	TGCGCCAGCAGCGGACCGACAGGGTCCGATTTCTATGGCTACACCTTC	CASSGPTGSDFYGYTF
-	TRBJ2-4	TRBD2	TRBV7-2	TGTGCCAGCGGGACTATCCAAGCCAAAAACATTCAGTACTTC	CASGTIQAKNIQYF
-	TRBJ1-1	TRBD1	TRBV29-1	TGCAGCGTCTCGACAGGGGGCCCCAACACTGAAGCTTTCTTT	CSVSTGGPNTEAFF
-	TRBJ2-1	TRBD1	TRBV4-1	TGCGCCAGCAGCCAAGAGGAGCCAGGACAGGGGCTCGGGAATGAGCAGTTCTTC	CASSQEEPGQGLGNEQFF
-	TRBJ1-5	-	TRBV28	TGTGCCAGCAGTACGACCCGGGGTAATCAGCCCCAGCATTTT	CASSTTRGNQPQHF
-	TRBJ2-7	TRBD1	TRBV7-3	TGTGCCAGCAGCTTAAGGTCAGGGGGCAATATGAACGAGCAGTACTTC	CASSLRSGGNMNEQYF
-	TRBJ1-5	-	TRBV19	TGTGCCAGTACCACGACAGAGAATCAGCCCCAGCATTTT	CASTTTENQPQHF
-	TRBJ1-1	-	TRBV2	TGTGCCAGCCGGCGACAGACCAACACTGAAGCTTTCTTT	CASRRQTNTEAFF
-	TRBJ2-7	TRBD1	TRBV4-3	TGCGCCAGCAGCCAAACCAGGGACAGGGTTGGGGGCGAGCAGTACTTC	CASSQTRDRVGGEQYF
once	TRBJ2-1	TRBD2	TRBV7-9	TGTGCCAGCAGCTACTCCGGGACTAGCGATGTCAATGAGCAGTTCTTC	CASSYSGTSDVNEQFF
once	TRBJ2-2	TRBD2	TRBV5-1	TGCGCCAGCAGCTTGGTGGTAGCGGGGGCCAAGGGTGCCACCGGGGAGCTGTTTTTT	CASSLVVAGAKGATGELFF
-	TRBJ1-2	TRBD1	TRBV29-1	TGCAGCGTTGAAGACCCCCTCCGGGACAGGGGAAGAAACTATGGCTACACCTTC	CSVEDPLRDRGRNYGYTF
-	TRBJ1-2	TRBD1	TRBV5-1	TGCGCCAGCAGCCCCTCCGGGACAGAGAACTATGGCTACACCTTC	CASSPSGTENYGYTF
-	TRBJ1-2	-	TRBV7-2	TGTGCCAGCAGTTTTGACAGCTATGGCTACACCTTC	CASSFDSYGYTF
-	TRBJ1-2	-	TRBV5-1	TGCGCCAGCAGCTCAGGGGAAAGGAGCTATGGCTACACCTTC	CASSSGERSYGYTF
-	TRBJ1-2	TRBD1	TRBV28	TGTGCCAGCAGTTTGGGGTTAGGGGGCCAGGGCTATGGCTACACCTTC	CASSLGLGGQGYGYTF
-	TRBJ2-5	-	TRBV19	TGTGCCAGTAGTTCGTACCAAGAGACCCAGTACTTC	CASSSYQETQYF
-	TRBJ2-2	TRBD2	TRBV7-6	TGTGCCAGCAGCTTAGGGAGCGCGGGGGAGTCCGGGGAGCTGTTTTTT	CASSLGSAGESGELFF
-	TRBJ2-7	TRBD2	TRBV5-4	TGTGCCAGCAGCCCCGCGGGGGGATACGAGCAGTACTTC	CASSPAGGYEQYF
once	TRBJ1-5	-	TRBV27	TGTGCCAGCAGTTCATTAACAGCATATAGCAATCAGCCCCAGCATTTT	CASSSLTAYSNQPQHF
-	TRBJ2-2	-	TRBV5-4	TGTGCCTCGACAGACTACACCGGGGAGCTGTTTTTT	CASTDYTGELFF
-	TRBJ1-3	-	TRBV5-6	TGTGCCAGCAGCTTGCGGGGGACTGGAAACACCATATATTTT	CASSLRGTGNTIYF
-	TRBJ2-3	-	TRBV29-1	TGCAGCGTTGAAGATACAGGCCCACCGGCTCCTAGCACAGATACGCAGTATTTT	CSVEDTGPPAPSTDTQYF
-	TRBJ1-2	-	TRBV7-9	TGTTCCAGCAGCCAAGGACAGTTAGCTAACTATGGCTACACCTTC	CSSSQGQLANYGYTF
-	TRBJ2-2	-	TRBV27	TGTGCCAGCAGTTTACTCTCCCCGCGCCCAAGGAACACCGGGGAGCTGTTTTTT	CASSLLSPRPRNTGELFF
-	TRBJ1-1	-	TRBV2	TGTGCCAGCACCAGAGGGCAGGGAGGCACTGAAGCTTTCTTT	CASTRGQGGTEAFF
-	TRBJ2-3	TRBD2	TRBV27	TGTGCCAGCAGTTCCTCATTTAGCGGGAGGGCCGGAGATACGCAGTATTTT	CASSSSFSGRAGDTQYF
-	TRBJ2-7	TRBD2	TRBV6-5	TGTGCCAGCAGAACGACTAGCGGGGGATCCTACGAGCAGTACTTC	CASRTTSGGSYEQYF